This is a list of T cell receptor beta chains from one sample in a study of blood T cell repertoires in COVID-19. Sequencing was performed with immunoSEQ multiplex PCR; in TCRdb, only in-frame clones are kept and a portion is missing. The data show approximately 24,000 clones, around nine tenths seen once. The sample was peripheral blood. The receptors were sampled from a middle-aged man with active COVID-19. The CDR3 runs from the conserved cysteine through the conserved F or W. The order of the fields is D gene, V gene, J gene, clone size, CDR3 protein, CDR3 DNA. D genes are given only for firm matches. A row's size may be missing; if present it is once, few, many or a size class.

D: TRBD2
V: TRBV13
J: TRBJ2-3
size: -
CDR3: CASSLRAASGSSTDTQYF
DNA: TGTGCCAGCAGCTTACGGGCCGCTAGCGGATCTAGCACAGATACGCAGTATTTT

D: TRBD1
V: TRBV2
J: TRBJ1-5
size: -
CDR3: CASRTTGGGNQPQHF
DNA: TGTGCCAGCAGGACCACAGGGGGCGGCAATCAGCCCCAGCATTTT

D: TRBD1
V: TRBV27
J: TRBJ1-2
size: -
CDR3: CASSSSTGGVGGYTF
DNA: TGTGCCAGCAGTTCATCGACAGGGGGCGTGGGGGGCTACACCTTC

D: TRBD2
V: TRBV7-9
J: TRBJ2-3
size: -
CDR3: CASSLPERTSGDTQYF
DNA: TGTGCCAGCAGCTTACCAGAGCGAACTAGCGGAGATACGCAGTATTTT

D: TRBD1
V: TRBV10-3
J: TRBJ1-5
size: -
CDR3: CAITGPGGFQPQHF
DNA: TGTGCCATCACCGGGCCAGGGGGATTTCAGCCCCAGCATTTT

D: -
V: TRBV5-1
J: TRBJ2-7
size: -
CDR3: CASTGSLYEQYF
DNA: TGCGCCAGCACCGGGTCTCTCTACGAGCAGTACTTC

D: TRBD2
V: TRBV4-2
J: TRBJ2-1
size: -
CDR3: CASSRPRGASGGFEQFF
DNA: TGTGCCAGCAGCCGGCCCCGCGGGGCTAGCGGGGGGTTTGAGCAGTTCTTC

D: -
V: TRBV19
J: TRBJ2-7
size: -
CDR3: CASSIGAGNLYEQYF
DNA: TGTGCCAGTAGTATAGGGGCAGGCAACCTCTACGAGCAGTACTTC

D: -
V: TRBV9
J: TRBJ2-2
size: -
CDR3: CASSVGRGNTGELFF
DNA: TGTGCCAGCAGCGTAGGCAGAGGTAACACCGGGGAGCTGTTTTTT

D: TRBD2
V: TRBV28
J: TRBJ2-2
size: -
CDR3: CASDSGKSTGELFF
DNA: TGTGCCAGCGATAGCGGGAAAAGCACCGGGGAGCTGTTTTTT

D: -
V: TRBV4-3
J: TRBJ2-7
size: few
CDR3: CASSQDLQSYEQYF
DNA: TGCGCCAGCAGCCAAGATCTGCAGTCCTACGAGCAGTACTTC

D: TRBD2
V: TRBV5-1
J: TRBJ2-1
size: -
CDR3: CASSLAPIAGGGNEQFF
DNA: TGCGCCAGCAGCTTGGCCCCTATAGCGGGAGGAGGAAATGAGCAGTTCTTC

D: -
V: TRBV10-1
J: TRBJ2-6
size: -
CDR3: CASRAGETGANVLTF
DNA: TGCGCCAGCAGAGCCGGGGAGACTGGGGCCAACGTCCTGACTTTC

D: -
V: TRBV7-8
J: TRBJ1-1
size: -
CDR3: CASSQNQKNTEAFF
DNA: TGTGCCAGCAGCCAGAATCAGAAGAACACTGAAGCTTTCTTT

D: -
V: TRBV5-1
J: TRBJ2-7
size: once
CDR3: CASSFEGTHEQYF
DNA: TGCGCCAGCAGCTTTGAGGGTACCCACGAGCAGTACTTC

D: TRBD2
V: TRBV29-1
J: TRBJ2-1
size: -
CDR3: CSVDSLAGSYNEQFF
DNA: TGCAGCGTTGATAGCCTAGCGGGATCCTACAATGAGCAGTTCTTC

D: TRBD2
V: TRBV28
J: TRBJ2-2
size: -
CDR3: CASRTPGLAGDRDTGELFF
DNA: TGTGCCAGCAGGACCCCGGGACTAGCGGGAGATAGAGACACCGGGGAGCTGTTTTTT

D: -
V: TRBV5-1
J: TRBJ2-5
size: -
CDR3: CASSLAGGGETQYF
DNA: TGCGCCAGCAGCTTGGCGGGGGGCGGAGAGACCCAGTACTTC

D: -
V: TRBV6-6
J: TRBJ2-7
size: -
CDR3: CASTEQRGSYEQYF
DNA: TGTGCCAGCACGGAACAAAGGGGGTCCTACGAGCAGTACTTC

D: -
V: TRBV4-3
J: TRBJ2-1
size: -
CDR3: CASSTSRTYNEQFF
DNA: TGCGCCAGTAGTACTAGCCGAACCTACAATGAGCAGTTCTTC

D: TRBD1
V: TRBV6-5
J: TRBJ1-6
size: -
CDR3: CASRNPGQGNSPLHF
DNA: TGTGCCAGCAGGAACCCGGGACAGGGCAATTCACCCCTCCACTTT

D: TRBD1
V: TRBV27
J: TRBJ1-5
size: -
CDR3: CASRTGGGQRQPQHF
DNA: TGTGCCAGCCGGACAGGGGGCGGCCAGCGGCAGCCCCAGCATTTT

D: TRBD2
V: TRBV6-5
J: TRBJ2-3
size: -
CDR3: CASRTGGVIDTQYF
DNA: TGTGCCAGCAGGACCGGGGGGGTGATAGATACGCAGTATTTT

D: TRBD2
V: TRBV30
J: TRBJ2-3
size: once
CDR3: CAWRLAGVRTQYF
DNA: TGTGCCTGGAGGTTAGCGGGGGTTAGAACGCAGTATTTT

D: TRBD1
V: TRBV4-1
J: TRBJ2-7
size: once
CDR3: CASSPGTGRAYEQYF
DNA: TGCGCCAGCAGCCCCGGGACAGGGAGGGCCTACGAGCAGTACTTC

D: -
V: TRBV7-2
J: TRBJ2-2
size: -
CDR3: CASSLIGGYKNTGELFF
DNA: TGTGCCAGCAGCTTAATTGGGGGGTACAAGAACACCGGGGAGCTGTTTTTT

D: TRBD2
V: TRBV11-2
J: TRBJ2-3
size: few
CDR3: CASSLRRLAGGLNTQYF
DNA: TGTGCCAGCAGCTTGCGCCGACTAGCGGGGGGGCTGAATACGCAGTATTTT

D: -
V: TRBV5-4
J: TRBJ1-4
size: -
CDR3: CASSLAGVEKLFF
DNA: TGTGCCAGCAGCTTGGCAGGGGTGGAAAAACTGTTTTTT

D: -
V: TRBV19
J: TRBJ1-2
size: -
CDR3: CAIEKKMGGYGYTF
DNA: TGTGCCATCGAGAAAAAGATGGGGGGCTATGGCTACACCTTC

D: TRBD1
V: TRBV29-1
J: TRBJ2-7
size: -
CDR3: CSISGQGDYEQYF
DNA: TGCAGTATTTCGGGACAGGGGGACTACGAGCAGTACTTC

D: TRBD2
V: TRBV28
J: TRBJ2-1
size: -
CDR3: CASSLPTSGTFNEQFF
DNA: TGTGCCAGCAGTTTACCAACTAGCGGGACCTTCAATGAGCAGTTCTTC

D: -
V: TRBV4-2
J: TRBJ2-5
size: -
CDR3: CASSQDPLTGRQETQYF
DNA: TGTGCCAGCAGCCAAGATCCGCTCACAGGACGACAAGAGACCCAGTACTTC

D: TRBD2
V: TRBV6-2/TRBV6-3
J: TRBJ2-7
size: few
CDR3: CASSYSAAGVLPTYEQYF
DNA: TGTGCCAGCAGTTACTCGGCCGCGGGGGTTCTTCCCACCTACGAGCAGTACTTC

D: TRBD2
V: TRBV24-1
J: TRBJ2-1
size: -
CDR3: CATSDIYQGGRGTSGRVALDEQFF
DNA: TGTGCCACCAGTGATATCTACCAAGGGGGCAGAGGGACTAGCGGGAGGGTTGCATTGGATGAGCAGTTCTTC

D: TRBD1
V: TRBV10-3
J: TRBJ2-3
size: -
CDR3: CAIMTGSTDTQYF
DNA: TGTGCCATCATGACAGGGAGCACAGATACGCAGTATTTT

D: TRBD1
V: TRBV4-2
J: TRBJ2-7
size: few
CDR3: CASSQKGTQGAYEQYF
DNA: TGTGCCAGCAGCCAAAAAGGGACACAGGGGGCCTACGAGCAGTACTTC

D: -
V: TRBV7-9
J: TRBJ1-2
size: -
CDR3: CASSLAGAYGYTF
DNA: TGTGCCAGCAGCTTAGCAGGGGCCTATGGCTACACCTTC

D: -
V: TRBV21-1
J: TRBJ2-7
size: -
CDR3: CASSKPLLGTGDEQYF
DNA: TGTGCCAGCAGCAAACCGCTGCTTGGAACAGGGGACGAGCAGTACTTC

D: TRBD1
V: TRBV30
J: TRBJ1-6
size: few
CDR3: CAWSMGQGGVTPLHF
DNA: TGTGCCTGGAGTATGGGACAGGGGGGAGTTACACCCCTCCACTTT